This TCR beta chain was obtained from a study of blood T cell repertoires in COVID-19. This clone was found once. TCRdb's table, derived via immunoSEQ multiplex PCR, lists solely in-frame clones and lacks some. This sample has 200,000 to 250,000 clones, with about 86% found just once. Material for sequencing was peripheral blood. The TCR comes from a man aged 18 to 29 with active or convalescent COVID-19.

The CDR3 region is CASSGNRGMNTEAFF. CDR3 DNA: TGTGCCAGCAGCGGGAACAGGGGTATGAACACTGAAGCTTTCTTT. This chain joins TRBV5-4 and TRBJ1-1; TRBD1 matches 7 bases. CDR1 is SGHNT, CDR2 YYREEE, per germline (reference sequence). V dropped 4 bases and J dropped 0; count of bases not matched to a gene: 6. The CDR3 sequence is 15 residues long.